The clone carrying this T cell receptor (beta chain) was picked up one time. The entry originates in a study of blood T cell repertoires in COVID-19. For the study at large: Whether acute or convalescent, the COVID-19 samples came from the United States, Italy and Spain. Sample material is recorded as cDNA or gDNA derived from T cells, B-cell-depleted T cells, or PBMCs.

Assay: immunoSEQ multiplex PCR; the TCRdb copy retains only in-frame clones and omits some. This table has 200,000 to 250,000 clones, under 90% appearing once. The CDR3 runs 16 residues. V lost 1 base to trimming and J lost 9 bases; unmatched junction nucleotides: 9. The germline V gene has CDR1 SGHVS and CDR2 FNYEAQ. The sequence was collected from a woman aged 60 to 75 who had recovered from COVID-19. The sequencing input was PBMCs or T cells enriched from blood (not recorded which). The V call is TRBV7-6, the J call TRBJ2-1; 10 nucleotides line up with TRBD2. CDR3 sequence: CASSLGRAGGLSEQFF. CDR3 DNA: TGTGCCAGCAGCTTAGGACGAGCGGGGGGGCTTAGTGAGCAGTTCTTC.